The rows below give T cell receptor beta chains drawn from one sample of a study of cytomegalovirus exposure and HLA in healthy donors. Sequencing used immunoSEQ multiplex PCR; TCRdb keeps in-frame clones, though not all of them. The table records some 130,000 clones, about 81% of them present only once. Material for sequencing was PBMCs. The receptors were sampled from a man aged 25-45 years in good health and CMV-seronegative. The CDR3 runs from the conserved cysteine through the conserved F or W. D genes are given only for firm matches. The size field is filled for only some rows; it gives once, few, many or a size class.

>TRBD2|TRBV5-4|TRBJ2-7|-
CASSLGLAGVEQYF
TGTGCCAGCAGCTTAGGACTAGCGGGGGTCGAGCAGTACTTC
>-|TRBV29-1|TRBJ2-3|-
CSVEGGDRATDTQYF
TGCAGCGTTGAAGGGGGGGACAGAGCTACAGATACGCAGTATTTT
>-|TRBV6-1|TRBJ2-1|-
CASSEAWTGDNEQFF
TGTGCCAGCAGTGAAGCGTGGACGGGGGACAATGAGCAGTTCTTC
>-|TRBV10-3|TRBJ2-7|-
CAISRQGGEQYF
TGTGCCATCAGCCGCCAGGGTGGCGAGCAGTACTTC
>TRBD1|TRBV6-1|TRBJ1-2|once
CASRTQMGQGLVYTF
TGTGCCAGCAGGACCCAAATGGGACAGGGGTTAGTCTACACCTTC
>TRBD1|TRBV6-1|TRBJ2-3|-
CASSFTRDRDTQYF
TGTGCCAGCAGCTTTACACGGGACAGGGATACGCAGTATTTT
>TRBD2|TRBV7-8|TRBJ2-2|-
CASSWIDGEGAGELFF
TGTGCCAGCAGCTGGATCGATGGGGAGGGAGCCGGGGAGCTGTTTTTT
>TRBD1|TRBV19|TRBJ1-1|-
CASSIGGTVGGTEAFF
TGTGCCAGTAGTATAGGGGGGACAGTTGGGGGAACTGAAGCTTTCTTT
>TRBD2|TRBV6-1|TRBJ2-7|-
CASRASGSYEQYF
TGTGCCAGCAGGGCTAGCGGGAGTTACGAGCAGTACTTC
>TRBD1|TRBV7-9|TRBJ1-5|once
CASSLTGISNQPQHF
TGTGCCAGCAGCCTGACAGGGATTAGCAATCAGCCCCAGCATTTT
>-|TRBV28|TRBJ2-6|few
CASSPSSGANVLTF
TGTGCCAGCAGCCCCTCCTCTGGGGCCAACGTCCTGACTTTC
>TRBD2|TRBV10-3|TRBJ2-7|once
CAISELGLADAVREQYF
TGTGCCATCAGTGAGTTGGGACTAGCGGATGCCGTACGTGAGCAGTACTTC
>TRBD2|TRBV2|TRBJ2-1|-
CASSPYGTSGGMQFF
TGTGCCAGCAGTCCTTACGGGACTAGCGGGGGAATGCAGTTCTTC
>-|TRBV6-5|TRBJ2-7|-
CASSYSAGQSYEQYF
TGTGCCAGCAGTTACAGCGCAGGACAATCCTACGAGCAGTACTTC
>TRBD2|TRBV4-1|TRBJ2-5|few
CASSHRISSGEETQYF
TGCGCCAGCAGCCACCGCATATCTAGCGGTGAAGAGACCCAGTACTTC
>TRBD2|TRBV9|TRBJ2-3|-
CASSEPPAGREDTQYF
TGTGCCAGCAGCGAACCCCCTGCGGGGCGGGAGGATACGCAGTATTTT
>-|TRBV18|TRBJ1-3|-
CASSPPSLRVSSGNTIYF
TGTGCCAGCTCACCACCATCTCTTCGGGTTAGCTCTGGAAACACCATATATTTT
>-|TRBV6-6|TRBJ1-1|few
CASSYSGSTEAFF
TGTGCCAGCAGTTACTCGGGGAGCACTGAAGCTTTCTTT
>-|TRBV28|TRBJ2-7|-
CASSPNYEQYF
TGTGCCAGCAGTCCCAACTACGAGCAGTACTTC
>TRBD1|TRBV5-1|TRBJ2-7|-
CASSLGTGGYEQYF
TGCGCCAGCAGCTTGGGGACAGGTGGATACGAGCAGTACTTC
>TRBD1|TRBV27|TRBJ2-7|-
CASSFRDSRYEQYF
TGTGCCAGCAGTTTCCGGGACAGTCGTTACGAGCAGTACTTC
>TRBD2|TRBV5-1|TRBJ2-2|-
CASSSGGPGTGELFF
TGCGCCAGCAGCTCGGGAGGTCCCGGCACCGGGGAGCTGTTTTTT
>-|TRBV7-9|TRBJ1-1|-
CASFSGTEAFF
TGTGCCAGCTTTAGCGGCACTGAAGCTTTCTTT
>TRBD2|TRBV10-3|TRBJ2-1|-
CAISEFSGRARPYNEQFF
TGTGCCATCAGTGAGTTTAGCGGGAGGGCCCGTCCCTACAATGAGCAGTTCTTC
>-|TRBV19|TRBJ1-1|-
CASSKDILTEAFF
TGTGCCAGTAGTAAGGACATCCTAACTGAAGCTTTCTTT
>-|TRBV5-1|TRBJ1-2|-
CASSLVGGQSGYGYTF
TGCGCCAGCAGCTTGGTTGGGGGACAAAGTGGCTATGGCTACACCTTC
>-|TRBV5-1|TRBJ2-3|-
CASSLATRESTDTQYF
TGCGCCAGCAGCTTGGCCACTCGGGAGTCAACAGATACGCAGTATTTT
>-|TRBV7-2|TRBJ1-4|-
CASSLGANNEKLFF
TGTGCCAGCAGCTTAGGGGCTAATAATGAAAAACTGTTTTTT
>-|TRBV2|TRBJ1-5|-
CASSEWGGFSNQPQHF
TGTGCCAGCAGTGAATGGGGGGGTTTTAGCAATCAGCCCCAGCATTTT
>TRBD2|TRBV5-1|TRBJ2-1|-
CASSLSEIAGGTYNEQFF
TGCGCCAGCAGCTTGAGTGAGATAGCGGGGGGAACCTACAATGAGCAGTTCTTC
>-|TRBV11-3|TRBJ2-3|-
CASSFSGLTDTQYF
TGTGCCAGCAGCTTTAGCGGCCTCACAGATACGCAGTATTTT
>-|TRBV19|TRBJ2-1|-
CASSMTGHYNEQFF
TGTGCCAGTAGTATGACGGGACACTACAATGAGCAGTTCTTC
>TRBD1|TRBV28|TRBJ1-1|few
CASSLGAGGVNTEAFF
TGTGCCAGCAGTTTAGGAGCAGGGGGCGTTAACACTGAAGCTTTCTTT
>TRBD2|TRBV5-1|TRBJ2-1|many
CASSHSGSIDNEQFF
TGCGCCTCCTCCCATAGCGGGAGTATCGACAATGAGCAGTTCTTC
>TRBD1|TRBV23-1|TRBJ2-2|few
CASSHPGQGRLRSGELFF
TGCGCCAGCAGTCACCCGGGACAGGGTAGACTTCGTAGCGGGGAGCTGTTTTTT
>-|TRBV9|TRBJ1-5|few
CASSVGEAGQPQHF
TGTGCCAGCAGCGTAGGCGAGGCGGGACAGCCCCAGCATTTT
>TRBD2|TRBV9|TRBJ2-7|few
CASSPGGTPSYEQYF
TGTGCCAGCAGCCCCGGGGGGACTCCCTCCTACGAGCAGTACTTC
>-|TRBV19|TRBJ1-6|-
CASSRTGNENSPLHF
TGTGCCAGTAGTAGAACGGGAAACGAAAATTCACCCCTCCACTTT
>TRBD2|TRBV6-5|TRBJ2-4|-
CASKVTGGNIQYF
TGTGCCAGCAAAGTAACGGGGGGGAACATTCAGTACTTC
>TRBD2|TRBV28|TRBJ2-7|-
CATETGTTYEQYF
TGTGCCACGGAGACCGGGACTACCTACGAGCAGTACTTC
>TRBD2|TRBV5-6|TRBJ2-1|few
CASSSTSGANNEQFF
TGTGCCAGCAGCTCCACTAGCGGGGCCAACAATGAGCAGTTCTTC
>TRBD1|TRBV4-1|TRBJ1-2|-
CASSHPQGAFKDGYTF
TGCGCCAGCAGCCACCCACAGGGGGCGTTTAAGGATGGCTACACCTTC
>-|TRBV30|TRBJ1-2|-
CAWIGGGDYGYTF
TGTGCCTGGATTGGGGGGGGCGACTATGGCTACACCTTC
>TRBD1|TRBV27|TRBJ2-7|-
CASSFSGQRNYEQYF
TGTGCCAGCAGTTTTTCGGGACAGAGAAACTACGAGCAGTACTTC
>-|TRBV9|TRBJ2-1|-
CASSVVGRGEGERFF
TGTGCCAGCAGCGTAGTTGGCAGGGGGGAAGGAGAGAGGTTCTTC
>TRBD1|TRBV6-6|TRBJ2-5|-
CASSRTGLVETQYF
TGTGCCAGCAGCCGGACAGGGCTAGTGGAGACCCAGTACTTC
>-|TRBV6-1|TRBJ1-6|-
CASSVNSPLHF
TGTGCCAGCAGTGTAAATTCACCCCTCCACTTT
>TRBD1|TRBV7-9|TRBJ1-1|-
CASSARDRDNPEAFF
TGTGCCAGCAGCGCCCGGGACAGGGATAACCCTGAAGCTTTCTTT